This TCR beta chain was found in a study of identical twins. Notes on the study in general: Excess sharing between twins was weaker in beta out-of-frame sequences. Invariant MAIT and iNKT cells are populations that could partly confound zero-insertion analyses.

A universal primer site was incorporated via template switching, and the cDNA contained unique molecular identifiers. TCRdb passed the 5' RACE reads through MiXCR, listing each CDR3 protein once. The repertoire holds around 370,000 distinct CDR3 sequences, with roughly 10% as singletons. Remarks on this clonotype: Its antigen is as yet unknown.

The CDR3 length is 15 residues. The V and J ends lost 4 bases and 6 bases respectively, with 17 bases between them. CDR1 SGHKS and CDR2 YYEKEE come from the germline V gene (reference sequence). The chain combines TRBV5-5 with TRBJ2-1; TRBD2 might be the D (6 bases). Material for sequencing was naive T cells sorted from blood. The receptor was derived from a woman between 50 and 59 years old in good health. The CDR3 sequence: CASSPGTLSVNEQFF. CDR3 DNA sequence: TGTGCCAGCAGCCCGGGGACTCTATCTGTCAATGAGCAGTTCTTC.